The entry below describes one T cell receptor (beta chain). Its matching antigen is unknown. V shed 2 bases and J 4 bases; nucleotides not matched to a gene: 9. The CDR3 runs to 17 residues. The germline CDR1 and CDR2 sequences are LNHDA and SQIVND (reference sequence). Sorting from PBMCs produced CD4+ and CD8+ T cells. The source of the sample is a study of CD8+ T cells in alopecia areata. Overall study results and limits: It was lesional scalp, especially alopecia totalis/universalis, that showed higher clonality than normal scalp. The study also sequences resident alphabeta T cells of normal skin in scalp samples.

Extraction of RNA preceded its reverse transcription into cDNA, which served as the sequencing template. Profiling relied on immunoSEQ multiplex PCR, and the TCRdb table lists in-frame clones only, not all of them. The table has more than 90,000 clones, about 61% seen once. The sequence came from a human donor in good health. Sequencing was done on a sample of CD4+ T cells sorted from blood. The gene calls are TRBV19 and TRBJ2-5; 11 positions agree with TRBD2. CDR3 bases: TGTGCCAGTAGTATAACTAGCGGGGGTGGCCTGGTAGAGACCCAGTACTTC. This gives the protein CASSITSGGGLVETQYF.